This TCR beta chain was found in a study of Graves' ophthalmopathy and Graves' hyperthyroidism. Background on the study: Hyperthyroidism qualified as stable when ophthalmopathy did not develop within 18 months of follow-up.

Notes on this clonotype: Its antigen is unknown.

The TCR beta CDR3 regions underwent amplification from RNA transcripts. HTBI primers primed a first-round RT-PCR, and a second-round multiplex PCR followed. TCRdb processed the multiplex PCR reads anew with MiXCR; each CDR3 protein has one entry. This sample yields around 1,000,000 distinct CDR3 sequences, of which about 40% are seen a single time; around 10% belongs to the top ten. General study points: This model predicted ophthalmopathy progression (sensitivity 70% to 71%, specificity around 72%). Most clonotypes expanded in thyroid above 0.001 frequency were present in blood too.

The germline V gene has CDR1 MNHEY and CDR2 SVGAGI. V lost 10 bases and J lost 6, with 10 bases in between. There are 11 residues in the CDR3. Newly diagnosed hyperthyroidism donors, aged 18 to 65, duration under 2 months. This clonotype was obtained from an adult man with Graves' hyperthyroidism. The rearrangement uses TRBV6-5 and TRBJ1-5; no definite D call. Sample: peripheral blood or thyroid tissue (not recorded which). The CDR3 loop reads CATSPGQPQHF. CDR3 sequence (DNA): TGTGCCACTTCACCCGGTCAGCCCCAGCATTTT.